A single sample gave rise to the 25 T cell receptor beta chains below, sequenced in a study of cytomegalovirus exposure and HLA in healthy donors. The PCR employed 60 Vbeta primers together with 13 Jbeta primers. Using immunoSEQ multiplex PCR, the repertoire was profiled, and TCRdb retains in-frame clones only, with some absent. Here the sample spans 95,000 to 150,000 clones, under 90% being singletons. The sequenced material came from PBMCs. The source of these receptors is a female donor in good health and CMV-seropositive.

V is TRBV7-3 and J is TRBJ2-1; 16 positions match TRBD2. With 5 bases clipped from V and 7 bases from J, the junction kept 14 bases outside the gene matches. The CDR3 covers 19 residues. Per germline, CDR1 SGHTA and CDR2 FQGTGA. DNA for the CDR3: TGTGCCAGCAGCCCGCGCCCGGGACTAGCGGGGGGGCTGGGGAATGAGCAGTTCTTC. Protein sequence: CASSPRPGLAGGLGNEQFF.

This clone was detected once. This rearrangement joins TRBV11-2 to TRBJ1-4; 7 bases map to TRBD1. The CDR3 has 13 amino acids. After removal of 4 bases from V and 14 bases from J, the junction contained 10 bases not matched to a gene. Germline CDR1 is SGHAT and CDR2 is FQNNGV. The CDR3 sequence: CASSSKRTGGLFF. CDR3 nucleotide sequence: TGTGCCAGCAGCTCTAAAAGGACAGGCGGTCTGTTTTTT.

J is TRBJ1-1 and V is TRBV5-1; D remains unclear. V was pared by 0 bases and J by 1 base, with 10 bases between. The V gene's germline CDR1 is SGHRS and CDR2 YFSETQ. The CDR3 extends over 15 amino acids. The CDR3: CASSLAATSNTEAFF. The CDR3 DNA reads as TGCGCCAGCAGCTTGGCGGCGACATCGAACACTGAAGCTTTCTTT.

The gene calls are TRBV30 and TRBJ2-3; 7 bases are shared with TRBD2. This CDR3 region has 15 residues. V was clipped by 5 bases and J by 5 bases; unmatched bases: 13. Germline CDR1 GTSNPN, CDR2 SVGIG (reference sequence). The CDR3 region has the DNA TGTGCCTGGGGGGTCTTGAGCGGGGCCAGAGATACGCAGTATTTT. Its translation is CAWGVLSGARDTQYF.

The gene calls are TRBV6-1 and TRBJ2-1; TRBD1 matches 9 bases. The V segment lost 4 bases and the J segment 5 bases; nucleotides outside the gene matches: 3. The CDR3 extends over 14 amino acids. Germline values: CDR1 MNHNS, CDR2 SASEGT. The CDR3 bases are TGTGCCAGCAGTGCCCGACAGGGGGACAATGAGCAGTTCTTC. Its translation: CASSARQGDNEQFF.

The V gene is TRBV25-1, the J gene TRBJ2-3; D possibly corresponds to TRBD2 (5 bases). The V end was cut by 4 bases, the J end by 2 bases, with 16 bases between. The germline V gene encodes CDR1 MGHDK and CDR2 SYGVNS. The CDR3 covers 16 residues. The CDR3 DNA reads as TGTGCCAGCAGTGCCAGTTCAAGGAGGCCCACAGATACGCAGTATTTT. Residues: CASSASSRRPTDTQYF.

This clone was seen just once. The J gene is TRBJ1-1, the V gene TRBV6-5; TRBD1 agrees at 8 bases. The V gene end was trimmed by 5 bases and the J gene end by 1 base; junction bases not matched to a gene: 6. Germline loops: CDR1 MNHEY, CDR2 SVGAGI. CDR3 length equals 15 residues. As DNA, the CDR3 is TGTGCCAGCAGTCTTACAGGGGGATCGAACACTGAAGCTTTCTTT. Residues: CASSLTGGSNTEAFF.

This rearrangement joins TRBV5-1 to TRBJ2-5, with TRBD2 as a possible D gene (6 bases). Germline V gene data show CDR1 as SGHRS and CDR2 as YFSETQ. This CDR3 has 14 residues. V lost 0 bases to trimming and J lost 7 bases, with 13 bases between them. Written as DNA, the CDR3 is TGCGCCAGCAGCTTGGCGGGGGAAAAAGGGACCCAGTACTTC. As protein: CASSLAGEKGTQYF.

The rearrangement uses TRBV10-3 and TRBJ1-2, with 8 positions matching TRBD1. The V gene's germline CDR1 is ENHRY and CDR2 SYGVKD. V lost 3 bases to trimming and J lost 3 bases; unmatched junction nucleotides: 9. This CDR3 comprises 16 residues. The CDR3 protein is CAISDPRQGSHYGYTF. CDR3 coding DNA: TGTGCCATCAGTGACCCTAGACAGGGGTCGCACTATGGCTACACCTTC.

The chain uses TRBV6-5 and TRBJ2-3; possible D gene TRBD1, 7 bases. V was shortened by 0 bases and J by 5 bases, with 12 bases between the two germline ends. In germline, CDR1 is MNHEY, CDR2 SVGAGI. The length of the CDR3 is 15 residues. The CDR3 protein is CASSYSRRGQDTQYF. The DNA for the CDR3 is TGTGCCAGCAGTTACTCGAGGAGGGGGCAAGATACGCAGTATTTT.

CDR3 DNA sequence: TGTGCCAGCAGTTTTAGGGGGGGCGGGTACGAGCAGTACTTC. Its translation: CASSFRGGGYEQYF. The chain employs TRBV27 and TRBJ2-7; D is perhaps TRBD2 (7 bases). V gave up 3 bases and J gave up 4 bases, with 13 bases separating them. In germline, CDR1 is MNHEY, CDR2 SMNVEV (reference sequence). This CDR3 has 14 amino acids.

The V and J genes are TRBV30 and TRBJ2-5, with 8 bases that match TRBD1. The CDR3 is 14 residues long. From germline, CDR1 is GTSNPN and CDR2 SVGIG (reference sequence). The J segment lost 4 bases and the V segment lost 4 bases, leaving 8 bases of the junction unmatched. As DNA, the CDR3 is TGTGCCTGGACTGTGCAGGGGGCTCCAGAGACCCAGTACTTC. Encoded protein: CAWTVQGAPETQYF.

This sequence joins TRBV7-9 and TRBJ2-6, with TRBD1 matching over 9 bases. V was clipped by 5 bases and J by 1 base; unmatched bases: 9. The CDR3 spans 18 residues. Germline assignment: CDR1 SEHNR and CDR2 FQNEAQ (reference sequence). CDR3 sequence (DNA): TGTGCCAGCAGCAAGACCGGGACAGGGAATTCTGGGGCCAACGTCCTGACTTTC. The encoded protein is CASSKTGTGNSGANVLTF.

The rearrangement uses TRBV29-1 and TRBJ1-5; the D is unclear. The ends were cut back, 3 bases at V and 4 bases at J, with 10 bases in the middle. The CDR3 is made up of 13 amino acids. Germline CDR1 and CDR2: SQVTM and ANQGSEA. The CDR3 reads CSVEAGLNQPQHF. For the CDR3, the DNA is TGCAGCGTTGAGGCAGGATTAAATCAGCCCCAGCATTTT.

The rearrangement links TRBV6-5 to TRBJ1-2; 7 bases fit TRBD1. Looked up from germline, CDR1 is MNHEY and CDR2 is SVGAGI. Losses at the gene ends were 6 bases for V and 3 bases for J; bases not matched to a gene: 4. The CDR3 is 13 amino acids. The CDR3 DNA sequence: TGTGCCAGCAGGGCCGGGACAGACTATGGCTACACCTTC. The encoded protein is CASRAGTDYGYTF.

The chain combines TRBV4-1 with TRBJ2-3, with TRBD2 matching over 12 bases. CDR1 and CDR2 (germline): MGHRA, YSYEKL. CDR3 length equals 18 residues. V gave up 1 base and J gave up 2 bases; unmatched junction bases: 7. CDR3 coding DNA: TGCGCCAGCAGCCAAGGGACTAGCGGGGCTGATCACACAGATACGCAGTATTTT. Translation: CASSQGTSGADHTDTQYF.

This clone was recorded only once. The V and J genes are TRBV11-2 and TRBJ2-2, with 11 positions matching TRBD1. This CDR3 is 14 amino acids long. Looked up from germline, CDR1 is SGHAT and CDR2 is FQNNGV. J lost 6 bases, V lost 4 bases, and 1 base had no gene match. The CDR3 protein is CASSSGQGAGELFF. For the CDR3, the DNA is TGTGCCAGCAGCTCGGGACAGGGGGCCGGGGAGCTGTTTTTT.

This chain connects TRBV12-5 to TRBJ2-3; D is possibly TRBD2 (5 bases). Germline CDR1 reads LGHNT; CDR2 reads FRNRAP. The ends were cut back, 1 base at V and 10 bases at J, with 12 bases in the middle. This CDR3 is 13 amino acids long. CDR3 nucleotide sequence: TGTGCTAGTGGTTTGGCACAACCCGGGGCGCAGTATTTT. The encoded protein is CASGLAQPGAQYF.

The chain is built from TRBV10-3 and TRBJ1-3; TRBD1 might be the D (6 bases). Germline-derived CDR1 and CDR2 are ENHRY and SYGVKD. This CDR3 is 15 amino acids long. The ends were cut back, 3 bases at V and 1 base at J, with 10 bases in the middle. The chain's CDR3 is CAISEGGRSGNTIYF. Here the CDR3 DNA reads TGTGCCATCAGTGAAGGGGGTCGGTCTGGAAACACCATATATTTT.

This chain joins TRBV28 and TRBJ1-2; TRBD1 is a possible D gene (5 bases). Trimming cost V 4 bases and J 3 bases, with 12 bases left between them. Germline assignment: CDR1 MDHEN and CDR2 SYDVKM. This CDR3 is 14 amino acids long. The CDR3 spells CASSSHGGDYGYTF. Written as DNA, the CDR3 is TGTGCCAGCAGTTCCCATGGGGGGGACTATGGCTACACCTTC.

The rearrangement joins TRBV5-1 to TRBJ2-1; TRBD2 is a possible D gene (5 bases). Per germline, CDR1 SGHRS and CDR2 YFSETQ. CDR3 size: 14 residues. Trimming pared 2 bases from V and 6 bases from J, leaving 12 bases between. In nucleotides, the CDR3 is TGCGCCAGCAGCTTCATGGAAGGAGGCAATGAGCAGTTCTTC. It is translated as CASSFMEGGNEQFF.

The chain carries TRBV6-5 and TRBJ1-2, with D tentatively TRBD1 (6 bases). CDR3 length: 14 residues. Germline V CDR1 and CDR2: MNHEY, SVGAGI. The germline V and J ends were trimmed by 8 bases and 5 bases, with 18 bases remaining between them. The CDR3 nucleotides read TGTGCCAGCGGGTGGGCAGGGGATAAGTATGGCTACACCTTC. This codes for CASGWAGDKYGYTF.

This sequence joins TRBV4-3 and TRBJ1-2; D perhaps matches TRBD1 (5 bases). Per germline, CDR1 LGHNA and CDR2 YSLEER. The CDR3 is made up of 13 amino acids. V was trimmed by 4 bases and J by 1 base, leaving 7 bases between them. The CDR3 here is CASSPQVNYGYTF. CDR3 DNA sequence: TGCGCCAGCAGCCCACAGGTTAACTATGGCTACACCTTC.

The rearrangement joins TRBV5-4 to TRBJ2-7, with 7 bases that match TRBD1. Germline CDR1 and CDR2: SGHNT and YYREEE (reference sequence). The CDR3 is 14 amino acids. V was pared by 4 bases and J by 1 base, with 5 bases of the junction left unmatched. Here the CDR3 reads CASSGDSSSYEQYF. For the CDR3, the DNA is TGTGCCAGCAGCGGGGACAGCAGTTCCTACGAGCAGTACTTC.

The CDR3 coding sequence is TGTGCCAGTAAGTCCCCTGACAGGAGCAATCAGCCCCAGCATTTT. This encodes CASKSPDRSNQPQHF. This chain joins TRBV19 and TRBJ1-5, with D possibly matching TRBD1 (6 bases). From germline, CDR1 is LNHDA and CDR2 SQIVND (reference sequence). The CDR3 length is 15 residues. Trimming pared 7 bases from V and 1 base from J, leaving 14 bases between.